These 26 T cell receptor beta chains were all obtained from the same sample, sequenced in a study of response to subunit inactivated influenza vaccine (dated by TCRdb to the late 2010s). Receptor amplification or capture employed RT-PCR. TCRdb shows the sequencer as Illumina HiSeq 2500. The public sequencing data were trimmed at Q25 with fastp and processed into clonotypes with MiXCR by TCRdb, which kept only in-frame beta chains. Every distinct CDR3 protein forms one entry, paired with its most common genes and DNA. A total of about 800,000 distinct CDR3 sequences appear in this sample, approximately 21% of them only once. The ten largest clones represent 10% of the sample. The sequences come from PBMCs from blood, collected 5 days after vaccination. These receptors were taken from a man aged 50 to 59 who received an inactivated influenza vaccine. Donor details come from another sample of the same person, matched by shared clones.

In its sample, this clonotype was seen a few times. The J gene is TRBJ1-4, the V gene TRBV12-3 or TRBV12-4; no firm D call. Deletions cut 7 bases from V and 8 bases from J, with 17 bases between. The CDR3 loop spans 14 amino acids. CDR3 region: CASTPGPRSEKLFF. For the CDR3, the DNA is TGTGCCAGCACCCCCGGCCCTAGGAGCGAAAAACTGTTTTTT.

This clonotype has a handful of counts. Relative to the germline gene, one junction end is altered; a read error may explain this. Here the CDR3 reads CASSHGLGTDTQYF. The CDR3 DNA is TGCGCCAGCAGCCACGGCTTGGGCACAGATACGCAGTATTTT. This rearrangement joins TRBV5-6 to TRBJ2-3; D ambiguous. The CDR3 totals 14 residues. CDR1 and CDR2 from the germline V gene are SGHDT and YYEEEE.

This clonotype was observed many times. The CDR3 loop is CASSLGGGNTEAFF. Here the CDR3 DNA reads TGTGCCAGCAGCTTAGGCGGGGGGAACACTGAAGCTTTCTTT. The chain employs TRBV7-9 and TRBJ1-1, with a weak D call TRBD1 (5 bases). Germline V gene data show CDR1 as SEHNR and CDR2 as FQNEAQ (reference sequence). The CDR3 is made up of 14 amino acids. Between the trimmed V and J ends, which lost 1 base and 1 base, there was a span of 7 bases.

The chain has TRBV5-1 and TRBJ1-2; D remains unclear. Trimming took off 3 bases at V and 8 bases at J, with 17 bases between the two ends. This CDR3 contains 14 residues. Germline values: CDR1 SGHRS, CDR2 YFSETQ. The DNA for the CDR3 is TGCGCCAGCAGCTCGGCCACCTCGGGGTGGGGCTACACCTTC. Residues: CASSSATSGWGYTF. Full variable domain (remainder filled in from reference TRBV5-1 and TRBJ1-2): KAGVTQTPRYLIKTRGQQVTLSCSPISGHRSVSWYQQTPGQGLQFLFEYFSETQRNKGNFPGRFSGRQFSNSRSEMNVSTLELGDSALYLCASSSATSGWGYTFGSGTRLTVV.

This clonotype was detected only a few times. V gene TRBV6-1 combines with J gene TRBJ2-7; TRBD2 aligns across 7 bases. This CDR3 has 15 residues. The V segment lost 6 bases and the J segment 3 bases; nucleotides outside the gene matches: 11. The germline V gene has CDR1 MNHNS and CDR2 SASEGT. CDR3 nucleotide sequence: TGTGCCAGCAGAAACGGGCTAGCGGAAATCTACGAGCAGTACTTC. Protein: CASRNGLAEIYEQYF.

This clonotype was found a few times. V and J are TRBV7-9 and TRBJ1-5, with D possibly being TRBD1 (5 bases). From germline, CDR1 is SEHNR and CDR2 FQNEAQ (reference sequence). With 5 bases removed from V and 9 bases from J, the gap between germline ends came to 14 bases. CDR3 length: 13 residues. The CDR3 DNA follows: TGTGCCAGCAGCCAGGGACCCACCGGGCCCCAGCATTTT. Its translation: CASSQGPTGPQHF. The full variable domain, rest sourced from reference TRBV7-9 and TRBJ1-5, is DTGVSQNPRHKITKRGQNVTFRCDPISEHNRLYWYRQTLGQGPEFLTYFQNEAQLEKSRLLSDRFSAERPKGSFSTLEIQRTEQGDSAMYLCASSQGPTGPQHFGDGTRLSIL.

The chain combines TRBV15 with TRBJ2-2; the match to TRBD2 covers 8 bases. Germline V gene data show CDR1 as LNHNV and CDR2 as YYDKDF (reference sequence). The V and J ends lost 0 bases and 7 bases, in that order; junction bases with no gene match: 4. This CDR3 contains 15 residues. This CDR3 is CATSREAGGHGELFF. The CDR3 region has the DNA TGTGCCACCAGCAGAGAGGCGGGGGGCCACGGGGAGCTGTTTTTT.

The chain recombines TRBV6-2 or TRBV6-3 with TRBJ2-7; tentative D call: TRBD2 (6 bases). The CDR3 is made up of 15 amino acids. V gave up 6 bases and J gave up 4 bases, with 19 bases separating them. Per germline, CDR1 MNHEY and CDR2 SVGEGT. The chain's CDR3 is CASRPIGGSGYEQYF. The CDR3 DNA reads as TGTGCCAGCAGACCCATTGGGGGGTCCGGATACGAGCAGTACTTC.

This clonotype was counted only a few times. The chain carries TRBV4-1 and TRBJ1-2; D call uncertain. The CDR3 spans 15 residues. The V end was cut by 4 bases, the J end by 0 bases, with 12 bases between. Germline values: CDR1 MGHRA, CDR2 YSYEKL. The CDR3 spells CASSPTGVANYGYTF. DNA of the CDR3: TGCGCCAGCAGCCCAACTGGGGTAGCTAACTATGGCTACACCTTC.

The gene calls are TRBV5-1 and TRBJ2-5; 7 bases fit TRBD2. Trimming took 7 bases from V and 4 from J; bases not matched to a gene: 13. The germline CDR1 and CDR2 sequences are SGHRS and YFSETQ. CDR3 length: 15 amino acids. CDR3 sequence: CASHPGRVRGETQYF. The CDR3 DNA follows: TGCGCCAGCCACCCAGGGAGGGTCAGAGGAGAGACCCAGTACTTC.

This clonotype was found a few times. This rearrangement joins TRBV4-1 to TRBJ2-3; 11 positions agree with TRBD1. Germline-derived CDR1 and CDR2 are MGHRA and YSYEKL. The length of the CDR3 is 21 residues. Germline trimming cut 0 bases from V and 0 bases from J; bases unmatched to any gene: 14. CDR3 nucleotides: TGCGCCAGCAGCCAAGAAAGAGGTGGGGGGACAGGGGGAAGGAGCACAGATACGCAGTATTTT. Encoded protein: CASSQERGGGTGGRSTDTQYF.

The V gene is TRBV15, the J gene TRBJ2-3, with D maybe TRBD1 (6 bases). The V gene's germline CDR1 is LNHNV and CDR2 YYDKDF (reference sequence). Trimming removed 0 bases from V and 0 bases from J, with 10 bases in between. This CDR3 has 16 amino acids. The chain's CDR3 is CATSRDAGVSTDTQYF. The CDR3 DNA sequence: TGTGCCACCAGCAGAGACGCAGGGGTCAGCACAGATACGCAGTATTTT.

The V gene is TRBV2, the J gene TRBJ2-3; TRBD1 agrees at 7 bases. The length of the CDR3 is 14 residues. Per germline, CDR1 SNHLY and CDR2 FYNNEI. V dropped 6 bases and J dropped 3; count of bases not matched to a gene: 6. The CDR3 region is CASRRQGRTDTQYF. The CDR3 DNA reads TGTGCCAGCAGGCGACAGGGTAGAACAGATACGCAGTATTTT.

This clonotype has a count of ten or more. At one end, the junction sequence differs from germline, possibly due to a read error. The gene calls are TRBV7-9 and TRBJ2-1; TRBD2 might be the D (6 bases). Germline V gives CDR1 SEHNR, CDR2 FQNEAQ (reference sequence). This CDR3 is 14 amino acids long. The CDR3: CASSLEGLYNEQFF. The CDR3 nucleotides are TGCGCCAGCAGCTTGGAGGGCCTCTACAATGAGCAGTTCTTC.

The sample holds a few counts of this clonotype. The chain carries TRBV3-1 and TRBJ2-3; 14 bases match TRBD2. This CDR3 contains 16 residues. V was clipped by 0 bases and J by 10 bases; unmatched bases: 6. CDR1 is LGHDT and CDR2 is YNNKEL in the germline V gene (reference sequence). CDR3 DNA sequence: TGTGCCAGCAGCCAAGATCGACTAGCGGGGGGGCTGCCGCAGTATTTT. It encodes CASSQDRLAGGLPQYF.

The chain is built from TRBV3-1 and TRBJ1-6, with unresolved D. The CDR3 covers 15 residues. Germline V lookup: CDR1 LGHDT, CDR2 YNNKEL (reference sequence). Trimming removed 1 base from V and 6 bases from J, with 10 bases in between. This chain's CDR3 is CASSQATVTNSPLHF. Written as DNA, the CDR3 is TGTGCCAGCAGCCAAGCTACAGTCACTAATTCACCCCTCCACTTT.

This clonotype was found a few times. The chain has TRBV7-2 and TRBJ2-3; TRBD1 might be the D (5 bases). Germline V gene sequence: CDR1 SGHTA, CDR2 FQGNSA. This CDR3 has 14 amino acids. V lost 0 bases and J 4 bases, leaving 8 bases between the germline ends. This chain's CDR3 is CASSLAPGPDTQYF. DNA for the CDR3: TGTGCCAGCAGCTTAGCGCCAGGGCCAGATACGCAGTATTTT.

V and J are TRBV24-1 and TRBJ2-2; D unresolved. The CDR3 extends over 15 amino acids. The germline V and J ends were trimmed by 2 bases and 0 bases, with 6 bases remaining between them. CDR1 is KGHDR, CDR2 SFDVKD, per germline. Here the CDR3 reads CATSDWGPNTGELFF. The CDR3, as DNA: TGTGCCACCAGTGATTGGGGTCCGAACACCGGGGAGCTGTTTTTT.

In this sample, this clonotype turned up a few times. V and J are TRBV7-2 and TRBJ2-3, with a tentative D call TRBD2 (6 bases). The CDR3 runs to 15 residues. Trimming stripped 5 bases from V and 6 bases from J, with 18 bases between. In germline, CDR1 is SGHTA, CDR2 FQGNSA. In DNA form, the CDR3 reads TGTGCCAGCAGCCCGCAGGCGGGAAACCATGATACGCAGTATTTT. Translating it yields CASSPQAGNHDTQYF.

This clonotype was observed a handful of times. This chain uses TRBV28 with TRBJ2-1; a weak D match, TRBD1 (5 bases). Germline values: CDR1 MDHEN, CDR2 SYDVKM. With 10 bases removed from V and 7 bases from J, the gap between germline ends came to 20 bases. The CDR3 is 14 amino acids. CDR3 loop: CATRVAGARNEQFF. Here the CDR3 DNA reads TGTGCCACCAGGGTGGCTGGGGCTAGGAATGAGCAGTTCTTC.

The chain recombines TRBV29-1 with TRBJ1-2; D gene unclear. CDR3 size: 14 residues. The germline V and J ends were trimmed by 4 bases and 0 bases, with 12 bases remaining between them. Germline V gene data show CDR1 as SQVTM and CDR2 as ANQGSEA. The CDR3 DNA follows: TGCAGCGTTGGGTTTGGCCAGGCTAACTATGGCTACACCTTC. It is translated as CSVGFGQANYGYTF.

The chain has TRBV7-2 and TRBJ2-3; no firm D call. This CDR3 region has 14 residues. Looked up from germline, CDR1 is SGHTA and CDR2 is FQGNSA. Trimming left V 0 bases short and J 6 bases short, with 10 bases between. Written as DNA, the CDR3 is TGTGCCAGCAGCTTAGCTCCCCTTAGCGATACGCAGTATTTT. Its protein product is CASSLAPLSDTQYF.

CDR3 nucleotides: TGTGCCAGCAGCTTAGAGGGCAGGGGGCCCTACGAGCAGTACTTC. This encodes CASSLEGRGPYEQYF. The chain carries TRBV7-2 and TRBJ2-7, with 8 bases matching TRBD1. Germline V gene sequence: CDR1 SGHTA, CDR2 FQGNSA. CDR3 length: 15 residues. J lost 2 bases, V lost 1 base, and 4 bases had no gene match. Together with reference TRBV7-2 and TRBJ2-7, the CDR3 gives the full variable domain: GAGVSQSPSNKVTEKGKDVELRCDPISGHTALYWYRQSLGQGLEFLIYFQGNSAPDKSGLPSDRFSAERTGGSVSTLTIQRTQQEDSAVYLCASSLEGRGPYEQYFGPGTRLTVT.

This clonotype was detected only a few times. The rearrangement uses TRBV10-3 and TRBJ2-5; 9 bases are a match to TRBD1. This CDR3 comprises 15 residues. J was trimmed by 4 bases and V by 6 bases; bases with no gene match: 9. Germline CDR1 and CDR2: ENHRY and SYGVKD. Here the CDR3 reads CAISSGTGTGETQYF. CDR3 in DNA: TGTGCCATCAGCTCCGGGACAGGGACCGGAGAGACCCAGTACTTC.

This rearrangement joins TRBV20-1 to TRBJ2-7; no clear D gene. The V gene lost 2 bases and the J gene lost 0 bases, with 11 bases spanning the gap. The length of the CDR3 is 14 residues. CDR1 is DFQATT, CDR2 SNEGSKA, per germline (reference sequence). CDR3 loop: CSARPTRSSYEQYF. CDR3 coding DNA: TGCAGTGCTAGACCCACCCGGAGCTCCTACGAGCAGTACTTC.

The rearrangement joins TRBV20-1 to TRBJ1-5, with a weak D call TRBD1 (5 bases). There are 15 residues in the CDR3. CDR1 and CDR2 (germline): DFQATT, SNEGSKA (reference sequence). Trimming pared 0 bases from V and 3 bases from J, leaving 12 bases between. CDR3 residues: CSAREGTVPNQPQHF. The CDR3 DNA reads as TGCAGTGCTAGAGAAGGGACCGTACCCAATCAGCCCCAGCATTTT.